The TCR beta chain under discussion was sequenced for a study of shared clonotypes between healthy human individuals. Study at large: The people who gave samples were a couple of women and a few men aged 18 to 49. Three CD4 naive, three CD4 memory, two CD8 naive and one CD8 memory plate were used per donor.

For every subset, genomic DNA was evenly distributed across several immunoSEQ plates. It was approximately 0.2 ug DNA, about 30,000 T cell genomes, that sorted-subset replicate PCRs used. Only in-frame clones appear in the TCRdb table, and some are missing; sequencing was by immunoSEQ multiplex PCR. The table lists roughly 2 million clones, 85% to 95% of them singletons. V shed 0 bases and J shed 3 bases, with 13 bases lying between them. The CDR3 sequence is 15 residues long. Looked up from germline, CDR1 is SGDLS and CDR2 is YYNGEE. Naive CD8 populations comprised CD45RO-negative cells positively selected for CCR7, excluding terminally differentiated effector memory CD45RA+ cells.

The TCR sequence derives from a man between 18 and 35 years old in good health. The sample comprised naive CD8+ T cells sorted from blood. The chain joins TRBV9 to TRBJ2-7, with a tentative D call TRBD1 (6 bases). CDR3 sequence: CASSVGAGEFYEQYF. The CDR3 DNA follows: TGTGCCAGCAGCGTAGGGGCAGGGGAATTCTACGAGCAGTACTTC.